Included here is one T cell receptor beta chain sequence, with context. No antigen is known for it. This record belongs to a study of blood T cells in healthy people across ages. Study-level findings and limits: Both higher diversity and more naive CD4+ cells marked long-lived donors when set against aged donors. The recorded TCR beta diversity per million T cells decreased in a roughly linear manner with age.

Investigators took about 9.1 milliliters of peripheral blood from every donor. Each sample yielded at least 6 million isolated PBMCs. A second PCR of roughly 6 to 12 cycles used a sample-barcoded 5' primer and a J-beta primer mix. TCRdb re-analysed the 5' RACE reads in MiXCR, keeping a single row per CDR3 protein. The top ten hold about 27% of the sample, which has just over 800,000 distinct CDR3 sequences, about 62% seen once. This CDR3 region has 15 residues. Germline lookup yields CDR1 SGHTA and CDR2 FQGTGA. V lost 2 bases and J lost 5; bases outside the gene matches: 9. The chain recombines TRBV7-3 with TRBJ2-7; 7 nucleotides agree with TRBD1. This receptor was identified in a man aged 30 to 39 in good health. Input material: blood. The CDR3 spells CASSLEAGGNDEQYF. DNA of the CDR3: TGTGCCAGCAGCTTAGAGGCAGGGGGTAACGACGAGCAGTACTTC.